This TCR beta chain was documented in a study of shared clonotypes between healthy human individuals. Study at large: In total, the donors were a couple of women and a few men aged 18 to 49.

The length of the CDR3 is 14 residues. In germline, CDR1 is GTSNPN, CDR2 SVGIG (reference sequence). The V gene lost 1 base and the J gene lost 2 bases, with 11 bases spanning the gap. Overall study findings and caveats: Represented diversity (both genetic and exposure-history) was limited by the small number of donors. Generally, naive subsets (rather than memory subsets) showed larger estimated richness.

Generated by immunoSEQ multiplex PCR, the TCRdb table keeps only in-frame clones and is missing some. Among 2 million to 2.5 million clones listed, just under 95% were seen once. In this sample, this clone turned up a few times. Its antigen is unknown. The receptor's source is a man between 18 and 35 years old in good health. Some clones in this sample may be carry-over from other donors' samples. V is TRBV30 and J is TRBJ1-1; D call uncertain. Sequencing used naive CD4+ T cells from PBMCs. Subset described: CD45RA+ positively selected. In DNA form, the CDR3 reads TGTGCCTGGAGTGACTGGAACCTAAACACTGAAGCTTTCTTT. The encoded protein is CAWSDWNLNTEAFF.